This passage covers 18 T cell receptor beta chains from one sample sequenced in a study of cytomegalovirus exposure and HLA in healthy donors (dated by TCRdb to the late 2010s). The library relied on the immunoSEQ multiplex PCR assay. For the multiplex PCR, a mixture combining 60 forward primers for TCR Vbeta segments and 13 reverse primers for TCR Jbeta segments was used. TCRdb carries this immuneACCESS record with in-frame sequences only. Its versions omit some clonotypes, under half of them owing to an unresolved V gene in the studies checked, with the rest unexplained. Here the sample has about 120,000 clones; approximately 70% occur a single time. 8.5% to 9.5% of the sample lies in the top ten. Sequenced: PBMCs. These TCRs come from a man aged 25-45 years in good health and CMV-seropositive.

CDR3 sequence reads: CASRWRQPSGLQETQYF. DNA of the CDR3: TGTGCCAGCCGGTGGCGACAGCCTTCGGGCCTCCAAGAGACCCAGTACTTC. V and J are TRBV5-6 and TRBJ2-5; D is perhaps TRBD1 (5 bases). CDR3 size: 17 residues. Germline assignment: CDR1 SGHDT and CDR2 YYEEEE. Trimming cost V 7 bases and J 1 base, with 23 bases left between them.

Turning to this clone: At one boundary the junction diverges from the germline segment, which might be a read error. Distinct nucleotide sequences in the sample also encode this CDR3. The CDR3 sequence is CSVEGRVGPNYGYTF. The CDR3 nucleotides are TGCAGCGTTGAAGGGAGGGTAGGTCCTAACTATGGTTACACCTTC. The J gene is TRBJ1-2, the V gene TRBV29-1; D ambiguous. The CDR3 covers 15 residues. CDR1 SQVTM and CDR2 ANQGSEA come from the germline V gene.

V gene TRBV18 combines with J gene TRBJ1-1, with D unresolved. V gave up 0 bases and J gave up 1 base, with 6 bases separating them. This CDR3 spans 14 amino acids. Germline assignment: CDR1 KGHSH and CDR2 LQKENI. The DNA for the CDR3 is TGTGCCAGCTCACCACCGTCCAGGAACACTGAAGCTTTCTTT. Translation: CASSPPSRNTEAFF.

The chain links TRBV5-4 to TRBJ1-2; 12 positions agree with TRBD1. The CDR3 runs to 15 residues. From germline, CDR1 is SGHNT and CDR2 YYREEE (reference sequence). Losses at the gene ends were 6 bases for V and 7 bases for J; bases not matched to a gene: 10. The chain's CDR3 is CASTPSGQGASGYTF. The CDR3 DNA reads TGTGCCAGCACCCCTTCGGGACAGGGGGCCTCTGGCTACACCTTC.

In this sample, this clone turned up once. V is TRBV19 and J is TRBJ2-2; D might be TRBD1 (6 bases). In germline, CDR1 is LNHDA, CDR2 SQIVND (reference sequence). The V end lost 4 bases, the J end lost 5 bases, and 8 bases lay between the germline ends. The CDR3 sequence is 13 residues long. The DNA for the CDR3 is TGTGCCAGTAGTAGGGGGCGTACCGGGGAGCTGTTTTTT. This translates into CASSRGRTGELFF. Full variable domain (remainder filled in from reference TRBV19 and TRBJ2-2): DGGITQSPKYLFRKEGQNVTLSCEQNLNHDAMYWYRQDPGQGLRLIYYSQIVNDFQKGDIAEGYSVSREKKESFPLTVTSAQKNPTAFYLCASSRGRTGELFFGEGSRLTVL.

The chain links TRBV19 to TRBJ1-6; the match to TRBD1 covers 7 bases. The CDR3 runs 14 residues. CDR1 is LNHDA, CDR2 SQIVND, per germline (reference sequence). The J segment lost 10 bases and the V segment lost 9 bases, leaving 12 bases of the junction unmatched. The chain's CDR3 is CASKTGQLFSPLHF. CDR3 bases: TGTGCCAGCAAAACGGGACAGCTCTTCTCACCCCTCCACTTT.

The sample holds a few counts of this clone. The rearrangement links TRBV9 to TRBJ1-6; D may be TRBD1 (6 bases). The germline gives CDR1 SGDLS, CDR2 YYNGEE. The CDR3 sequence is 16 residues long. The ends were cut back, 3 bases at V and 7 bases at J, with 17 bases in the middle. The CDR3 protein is CASSGRAGAENSPLHF. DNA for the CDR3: TGTGCCAGCAGCGGAAGGGCAGGGGCTGAAAATTCACCCCTCCACTTT.

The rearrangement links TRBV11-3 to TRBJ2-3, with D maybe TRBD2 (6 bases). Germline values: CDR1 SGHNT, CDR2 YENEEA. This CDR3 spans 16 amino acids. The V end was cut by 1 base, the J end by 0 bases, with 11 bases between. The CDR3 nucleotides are TGTGCCAGCAGCTTAGGTCTAGCGTCTAGCACAGATACGCAGTATTTT. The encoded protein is CASSLGLASSTDTQYF.

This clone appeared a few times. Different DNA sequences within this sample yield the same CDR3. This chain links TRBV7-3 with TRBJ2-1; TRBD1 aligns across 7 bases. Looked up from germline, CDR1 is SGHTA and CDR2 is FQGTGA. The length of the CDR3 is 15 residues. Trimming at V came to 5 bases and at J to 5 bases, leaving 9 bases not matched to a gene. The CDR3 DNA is TGTGCCAGCAGCCTCCGACAGGGAGCGGACAATGAGCAGTTCTTC. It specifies CASSLRQGADNEQFF.

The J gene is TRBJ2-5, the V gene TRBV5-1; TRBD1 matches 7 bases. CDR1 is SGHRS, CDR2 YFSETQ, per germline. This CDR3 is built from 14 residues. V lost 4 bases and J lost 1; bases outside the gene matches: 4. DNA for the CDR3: TGCGCCAGCAGCCTAGACAGGGCCCAAGAGACCCAGTACTTC. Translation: CASSLDRAQETQYF. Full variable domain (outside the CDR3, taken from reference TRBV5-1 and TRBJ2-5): KAGVTQTPRYLIKTRGQQVTLSCSPISGHRSVSWYQQTPGQGLQFLFEYFSETQRNKGNFPGRFSGRQFSNSRSEMNVSTLELGDSALYLCASSLDRAQETQYFGPGTRLLVL.

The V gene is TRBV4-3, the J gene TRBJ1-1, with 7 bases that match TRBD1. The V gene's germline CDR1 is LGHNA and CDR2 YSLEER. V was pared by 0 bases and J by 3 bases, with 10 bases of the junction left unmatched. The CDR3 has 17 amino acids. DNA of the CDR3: TGCGCCAGCAGCCAAGACAGGGGGTACATTCGGGACACTGAAGCTTTCTTT. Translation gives CASSQDRGYIRDTEAFF.

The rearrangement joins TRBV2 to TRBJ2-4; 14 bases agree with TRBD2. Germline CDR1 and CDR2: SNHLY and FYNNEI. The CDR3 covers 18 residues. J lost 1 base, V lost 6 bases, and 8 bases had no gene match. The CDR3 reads CASRAGTSGGLAKNIQYF. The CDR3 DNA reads TGTGCCAGCAGGGCCGGGACTAGCGGGGGCCTGGCCAAAAACATTCAGTACTTC.

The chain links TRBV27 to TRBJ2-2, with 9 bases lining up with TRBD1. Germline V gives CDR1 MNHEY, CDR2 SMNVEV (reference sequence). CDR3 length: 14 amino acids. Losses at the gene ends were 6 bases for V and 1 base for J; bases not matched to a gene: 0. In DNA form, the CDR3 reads TGTGCCAGCAGGGGACAGGGGAACACCGGGGAGCTGTTTTTT. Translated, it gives CASRGQGNTGELFF.

The CDR3 DNA follows: TGCAGCGTTGACGGATGGCAGGGCAGTCTCTCTGGGGCCAACGTCCTGACTTTC. Translated: CSVDGWQGSLSGANVLTF. The gene calls are TRBV29-1 and TRBJ2-6, with D tentatively TRBD1 (5 bases). The V and J ends lost 3 bases and 0 bases respectively, with 18 bases between them. The CDR3 is made up of 18 amino acids. CDR1 and CDR2 (germline): SQVTM, ANQGSEA.

In DNA, the CDR3 is TGTGCCAGCAGCTTCCGGCAGGGGAGGGACACTGAAGCTTTCTTT. This translates into CASSFRQGRDTEAFF. The genes are TRBV5-5 and TRBJ1-1, with TRBD1 as a possible D gene (6 bases). CDR1 is SGHKS and CDR2 is YYEKEE in the germline V gene (reference sequence). The CDR3 contains 15 residues. V lost 2 bases to trimming and J lost 3 bases, with 14 bases between them.

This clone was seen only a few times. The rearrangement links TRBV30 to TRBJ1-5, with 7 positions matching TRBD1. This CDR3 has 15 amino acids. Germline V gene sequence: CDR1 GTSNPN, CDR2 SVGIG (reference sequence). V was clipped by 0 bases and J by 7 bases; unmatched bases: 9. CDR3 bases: TGTGCCTGGAGTGTACCGGACAGGAGAAGCCAGCCCCAGCATTTT. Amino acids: CAWSVPDRRSQPQHF.

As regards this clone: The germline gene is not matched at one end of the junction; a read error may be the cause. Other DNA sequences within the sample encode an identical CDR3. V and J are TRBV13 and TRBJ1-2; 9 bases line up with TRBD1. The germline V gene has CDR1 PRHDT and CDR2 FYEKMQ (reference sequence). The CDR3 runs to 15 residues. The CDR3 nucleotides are TGTGCCAGCAGCCCTATAGGGACAGGGTCGTATGGTTACACCTTC. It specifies CASSPIGTGSYGYTF. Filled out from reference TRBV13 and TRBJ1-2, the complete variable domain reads AAGVIQSPRHLIKEKRETATLKCYPIPRHDTVYWYQQGPGQDPQFLISFYEKMQSDKGSIPDRFSAQQFSDYHSELNMSSLELGDSALYFCASSPIGTGSYGYTFGSGTRLTVV.

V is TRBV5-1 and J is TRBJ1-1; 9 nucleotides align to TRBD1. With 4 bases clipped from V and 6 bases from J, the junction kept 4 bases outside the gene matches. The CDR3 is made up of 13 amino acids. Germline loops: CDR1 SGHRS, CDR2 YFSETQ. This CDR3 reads CASSLGTGPEAFF. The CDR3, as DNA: TGCGCCAGCAGCCTCGGGACAGGGCCTGAAGCTTTCTTT.